The 12 T cell receptor beta chains below come from one sample, sequenced in a study of chemoradiotherapy in HPV16-positive cancers. Method: immunoSEQ multiplex PCR; TCRdb's copy keeps in-frame clones and lacks some. The data hold around 68,000 clones, with roughly 86% observed a single time. Sequences were derived from blood, sampled from a patient who underwent chemoradiotherapy. Receptors originate from a human donor with HPV-associated anogenital cancer.

The V call is TRBV2, the J call TRBJ1-1; 9 bases match TRBD1. V gave up 7 bases and J gave up 6 bases; unmatched junction bases: 9. The CDR3 is made up of 14 amino acids. Germline-derived CDR1 and CDR2 are SNHLY and FYNNEI. CDR3 nucleotides: TGTGCCAGCAATCGGGGACAGGGCGGACCTGAAGCTTTCTTT. This gives the protein CASNRGQGGPEAFF.

The chain is built from TRBV19 and TRBJ1-1; 7 nucleotides align to TRBD1. V was clipped by 6 bases and J by 1 base; unmatched bases: 11. Germline assignment: CDR1 LNHDA and CDR2 SQIVND (reference sequence). CDR3 length: 16 residues. In DNA, the CDR3 is TGTGCCAGTAGCCTGTCCTGGGACAGAGAGAACACTGAAGCTTTCTTT. It codes for CASSLSWDRENTEAFF.

V is TRBV9 and J is TRBJ2-2; D is unclear. Per the germline V gene, CDR1 is SGDLS and CDR2 is YYNGEE. V was clipped by 2 bases and J by 0 bases, with 11 bases between them. The CDR3 has 16 residues. In nucleotides, the CDR3 is TGTGCCAGCAGCGTTTTCCAGCGAACGAACACCGGGGAGCTGTTTTTT. This codes for CASSVFQRTNTGELFF.

The chain is built from TRBV6-5 and TRBJ2-7; 7 bases agree with TRBD1. Per germline, CDR1 MNHEY and CDR2 SVGAGI. The CDR3 spans 16 residues. V was clipped by 4 bases and J by 4 bases; unmatched bases: 13. CDR3 loop: CASSSPRQGTKYEQYF. The CDR3 bases are TGTGCCAGCAGTTCCCCCAGACAGGGCACTAAGTACGAGCAGTACTTC.

The CDR3 loop is CASSHAGDQPQHF. For the CDR3, the DNA is TGCGCCAGCAGCCACGCGGGGGATCAGCCCCAGCATTTT. The chain combines TRBV4-1 with TRBJ1-5; tentatively, D is TRBD1 (5 bases). CDR3 size: 13 residues. Germline V gene lookup returns CDR1 MGHRA and CDR2 YSYEKL. With 3 bases removed from V and 5 bases from J, the gap between germline ends came to 8 bases.

The genes are TRBV15 and TRBJ2-5, with D maybe TRBD1 (6 bases). The V end was cut by 0 bases, the J end by 5 bases, with 10 bases between. The length of the CDR3 is 14 residues. Germline CDR1 and CDR2: LNHNV and YYDKDF (reference sequence). The CDR3 protein is CATSRDPTGETQYF. CDR3 DNA sequence: TGTGCCACCAGCAGAGATCCTACAGGGGAGACCCAGTACTTC.

The chain recombines TRBV7-2 with TRBJ2-2; D may match TRBD1 or TRBD2 (6 bases each). This CDR3 spans 16 amino acids. Between the trimmed V and J ends, which lost 8 bases and 3 bases, there was a span of 19 bases. From germline, CDR1 is SGHTA and CDR2 FQGNSA. CDR3 DNA: TGTGCCAGCGGGGAAGGGGGGATGCCCCACACCGGGGAGCTGTTTTTT. It encodes CASGEGGMPHTGELFF.

This clone was recorded a few times. The chain is built from TRBV18 and TRBJ2-1; D ambiguous. Trimming removed 3 bases from V and 8 bases from J, with 5 bases in between. This CDR3 has 11 residues. Per germline, CDR1 KGHSH and CDR2 LQKENI. The CDR3 loop reads CASSPAHEQFF. DNA for the CDR3: TGTGCCAGCTCACCTGCGCATGAGCAGTTCTTC.

The V and J genes are TRBV5-4 and TRBJ2-3; 8 bases are a match to TRBD2. This CDR3 contains 15 residues. V lost 4 bases, J lost 4 bases, and 8 bases stayed unmatched. Germline V gene lookup returns CDR1 SGHNT and CDR2 YYREEE (reference sequence). The CDR3, as DNA: TGTGCCAGCAGCCAGGGACCGGGAGGGGCAGATACGCAGTATTTT. It is translated as CASSQGPGGADTQYF.

The chain combines TRBV6-6 with TRBJ1-6, with TRBD1 as a possible D gene (5 bases). Germline V gives CDR1 MNHNY, CDR2 SVGAGI (reference sequence). The CDR3 is 14 amino acids. The V gene lost 8 bases and the J gene lost 4 bases, with 12 bases spanning the gap. The CDR3: CASRQGDYNSPLHF. The CDR3 DNA sequence: TGTGCCAGCCGCCAGGGTGATTATAATTCACCCCTCCACTTT.

This chain links TRBV7-6 with TRBJ1-1, with D unclear. Trimming removed 5 bases at V and 0 bases at J, with 10 bases between. CDR1 and CDR2 from the germline V gene are SGHVS and FNYEAQ. This CDR3 has 14 residues. The CDR3 DNA reads as TGTGCCAGCAGCCTGGACGGACTGAACACTGAAGCTTTCTTT. Protein product: CASSLDGLNTEAFF.

V usage is TRBV25-1 and J usage is TRBJ2-7; 8 nucleotides align to TRBD1. V shed 1 base and J 7 bases; nucleotides not matched to a gene: 9. The CDR3 extends over 15 amino acids. The germline gives CDR1 MGHDK, CDR2 SYGVNS. Here the CDR3 reads CASSESRGRMWEQYF. The CDR3 DNA is TGTGCCAGCAGTGAATCCAGGGGGCGCATGTGGGAGCAGTACTTC.